A single sample is the source of the 22 T cell receptor beta chains below, sequenced in a study of graft-versus-host responses after intestinal transplantation. Measured with immunoSEQ multiplex PCR; TCRdb has only the in-frame clones, and not every one. Seen here are some 46,000 clones, roughly 94% observed once, and the top ten hold roughly 1.5%. The starting material was PBMCs, obtained approximately 350 days after intestinal transplant. The receptors originated from a human patient who received an intestinal transplant, so some T cells may come from the graft donor.

The chain is built from TRBV19 and TRBJ1-5, with 7 bases fitting TRBD1. Germline trimming cut 6 bases from V and 4 bases from J; bases unmatched to any gene: 3. The CDR3 sequence is 13 residues long. Looked up from germline, CDR1 is LNHDA and CDR2 is SQIVND (reference sequence). Here the CDR3 reads CASRGTENQPQHF. Here the CDR3 DNA reads TGTGCCAGTAGGGGGACAGAGAATCAGCCCCAGCATTTT.

The chain links TRBV6-6 to TRBJ1-2, with D possibly being TRBD1 (5 bases). The length of the CDR3 is 13 residues. The V gene's germline CDR1 is MNHNY and CDR2 SVGAGI (reference sequence). Trimming left V 7 bases short and J 4 bases short, with 13 bases between. The CDR3 is CASTKTGAYGYTF. DNA of the CDR3: TGTGCCAGCACCAAAACCGGGGCCTATGGCTACACCTTC.

The V gene is TRBV2, the J gene TRBJ1-5; 8 bases match TRBD1. The V gene's germline CDR1 is SNHLY and CDR2 FYNNEI. V shed 6 bases, J shed 7 bases, and the junction held 5 bases outside the gene matches. The length of the CDR3 is 13 residues. CDR3 residues: CASRENRGQPQHF. The CDR3 DNA sequence: TGTGCCAGCAGGGAAAACAGGGGGCAGCCCCAGCATTTT.

The chain joins TRBV7-3 to TRBJ2-5; D not certain. Trimming pared 0 bases from V and 1 base from J, leaving 9 bases between. Looked up from germline, CDR1 is SGHTA and CDR2 is FQGTGA. This CDR3 region has 15 residues. DNA for the CDR3: TGTGCCAGCAGCTTAACGTGGGGATCCCAAGAGACCCAGTACTTC. This gives the protein CASSLTWGSQETQYF.

The gene calls are TRBV18 and TRBJ2-7; D gene ambiguous. Germline V gene sequence: CDR1 KGHSH, CDR2 LQKENI. V lost 10 bases to trimming and J lost 0 bases, with 13 bases between them. The CDR3 is 13 residues long. The CDR3 here is CATTIRRSYEQYF. The CDR3 coding sequence is TGTGCCACCACTATCAGGCGCTCCTACGAGCAGTACTTC.

The rearrangement joins TRBV18 to TRBJ1-5; D uncertain. The germline V and J ends were trimmed by 2 bases and 7 bases, with 12 bases remaining between them. CDR3 length: 14 residues. Per the germline V gene, CDR1 is KGHSH and CDR2 is LQKENI. CDR3 loop: CASSPGGVRQPQHF. DNA of the CDR3: TGTGCCAGCTCACCAGGAGGCGTTCGGCAGCCCCAGCATTTT.

V usage is TRBV5-1 and J usage is TRBJ2-5, with a possible D match to TRBD1 (5 bases). CDR3 length equals 14 residues. V was cut by 5 bases and J by 1 base, with 12 bases left in between. CDR1 and CDR2 (germline): SGHRS, YFSETQ. CDR3 bases: TGCGCCAGCAGTCCAGTGGGGCTCCAAGAGACCCAGTACTTC. Translating it yields CASSPVGLQETQYF.

The CDR3 sequence: CASTGTSGRDRYTGELFF. The CDR3 coding sequence is TGCGCCAGTACCGGGACTAGCGGGAGGGATCGGTACACCGGGGAGCTGTTTTTT. The chain has TRBV5-1 and TRBJ2-2, with 16 bases lining up with TRBD2. J was trimmed by 3 bases and V by 8 bases; bases with no gene match: 10. Per germline, CDR1 SGHRS and CDR2 YFSETQ. This CDR3 contains 18 residues.

The chain uses TRBV5-1 and TRBJ1-5; D may be TRBD1 (5 bases). Trimming stripped 1 base from V and 0 bases from J, with 8 bases between. CDR1 and CDR2 from the germline V gene are SGHRS and YFSETQ. This CDR3 has 15 residues. The CDR3, as DNA: TGCGCCAGCAGCTTGACAGGTCATAGCAATCAGCCCCAGCATTTT. The encoded protein is CASSLTGHSNQPQHF.

CDR3 in DNA: TGTGCCAGTAGTATCTGGGACAGGCCTATAGAAGGCTACACCTTC. Translating it yields CASSIWDRPIEGYTF. The V call is TRBV19, the J call TRBJ1-2; 8 bases are shared with TRBD1. J lost 8 bases, V lost 3 bases, and 11 bases had no gene match. CDR3 length equals 15 residues. CDR1 and CDR2 from the germline V gene are LNHDA and SQIVND (reference sequence).

The CDR3: CASSDSIGRRSNQPQHF. CDR3 nucleotide sequence: TGTGCCAGCAGTGACTCGATTGGGCGTAGGAGCAATCAGCCCCAGCATTTT. This chain uses TRBV6-4 with TRBJ1-5; no definite D call. The CDR3 length is 17 residues. Germline CDR1 reads MRHNA; CDR2 reads SNTAGT. V shed 0 bases and J shed 1 base, with 13 bases lying between them.

The chain is built from TRBV6-1 and TRBJ2-1; TRBD2 is a possible D gene (5 bases). Germline CDR1 MNHNS, CDR2 SASEGT. The CDR3 covers 15 residues. V gave up 10 bases and J gave up 7 bases, with 23 bases separating them. The CDR3 DNA reads as TGTGCCACTACCCGAGACGGCGGGCTATGGAATGAGCAGTTCTTC. This sequence encodes CATTRDGGLWNEQFF.

The gene calls are TRBV6-5 and TRBJ2-5; D is possibly TRBD1 (6 bases). The length of the CDR3 is 13 residues. V gave up 2 bases and J gave up 5 bases, with 9 bases separating them. Germline CDR1 reads MNHEY; CDR2 reads SVGAGI. This CDR3 is CASSYGGTETQYF. In DNA form, the CDR3 reads TGTGCCAGCAGTTACGGGGGCACGGAGACCCAGTACTTC.

The chain joins TRBV4-3 to TRBJ2-5; no definite D call. CDR3 length: 13 amino acids. CDR1 LGHNA and CDR2 YSLEER come from the germline V gene. V lost 3 bases, J lost 3 bases, and 8 bases lay in between. The CDR3 nucleotides are TGCGCCAGCAGCCAGATAGAGGAAGAGACCCAGTACTTC. Protein sequence: CASSQIEEETQYF.

The chain joins TRBV30 to TRBJ1-1, with no clear D. With 6 bases removed from V and 4 bases from J, the gap between germline ends came to 9 bases. CDR3 length equals 11 residues. CDR1 and CDR2 from the germline V gene are GTSNPN and SVGIG (reference sequence). CDR3 sequence reads: CACHRGTEAFF. Written as DNA, the CDR3 is TGTGCCTGCCACCGGGGCACTGAAGCTTTCTTT. Supplemented by reference TRBV30 and TRBJ1-1, the full variable domain reads SQTIHQWPATLVQPVGSPLSLECTVEGTSNPNLYWYRQAAGRGLQLLFYSVGIGQISSEVPQNLSASRPQDRQFILSSKKLLLSDSGFYLCACHRGTEAFFGQGTRLTVV.

This clone came up once. The chain employs TRBV5-6 and TRBJ1-5; D uncertain. V was pared by 3 bases and J by 2 bases, with 6 bases between. This CDR3 is built from 13 residues. Per germline, CDR1 SGHDT and CDR2 YYEEEE. CDR3 sequence (DNA): TGTGCCAGCAGCTCGCTGGGCAATCAGCCCCAGCATTTT. Protein product: CASSSLGNQPQHF.

This chain uses TRBV7-6 with TRBJ2-3; D not certain. Germline V gives CDR1 SGHVS, CDR2 FNYEAQ. The V end was cut by 5 bases, the J end by 2 bases, with 5 bases between. CDR3 length: 12 amino acids. The CDR3 spells CASSPSTDTQYF. Here the CDR3 DNA reads TGTGCCAGCAGCCCCTCCACAGATACGCAGTATTTT.

The genes are TRBV28 and TRBJ1-2; 7 bases agree with TRBD1. The CDR3 is 14 amino acids. In germline, CDR1 is MDHEN, CDR2 SYDVKM. V dropped 2 bases and J dropped 2; count of bases not matched to a gene: 2. The CDR3 protein is CASSLGTANYGYTF. In DNA form, the CDR3 reads TGTGCCAGCAGTTTAGGGACAGCCAACTATGGCTACACCTTC.

The chain links TRBV23-1 to TRBJ1-1, with 10 bases identical to TRBD1. TRBV23-1 is assigned to the ORF class and has an uncertain function. After removal of 6 bases from V and 0 bases from J, the junction contained 19 bases not matched to a gene. This CDR3 is built from 20 residues. DNA for the CDR3: TGCGCCAGCAGGCAAATCAAGTCCGGGACAGGGGATCGAGTGAACACTGAAGCTTTCTTT. Translation gives CASRQIKSGTGDRVNTEAFF.

V and J are TRBV6-1 and TRBJ2-4; D is unclear. Per germline, CDR1 MNHNS and CDR2 SASEGT. Trimming removed 7 bases from V and 1 base from J, with 14 bases in between. The CDR3 has 15 amino acids. CDR3 in amino acids: CASTTDLYAKNIQYF. In nucleotides, the CDR3 is TGTGCCAGCACGACCGATCTCTATGCCAAAAACATTCAGTACTTC.

This clone occurred once. The chain uses TRBV14 and TRBJ1-3, with D unresolved. V lost 6 bases, J lost 0 bases, and 6 bases lay in between. Per the germline V gene, CDR1 is SGHDN and CDR2 is FVKESK. The CDR3 length is 13 residues. DNA of the CDR3: TGTGCCAGCAGGATTTCCTCTGGAAACACCATATATTTT. Its translation is CASRISSGNTIYF.

V is TRBV5-4 and J is TRBJ2-5, with 9 bases identical to TRBD2. Germline V CDR1 and CDR2: SGHNT, YYREEE (reference sequence). V shed 4 bases, J shed 3 bases, and the junction held 10 bases outside the gene matches. The CDR3 has 16 amino acids. The CDR3 spells CASSPLGREGEETQYF. In DNA, the CDR3 is TGTGCCAGCAGCCCCTTGGGGCGGGAGGGAGAAGAGACCCAGTACTTC.